This entry is about one T cell receptor (beta chain). This record comes from a study of Ad26.COV2.S vaccination and SARS-CoV-2 variants. Study information: Ad26.COV2.S arm of COV1001 included the donor.

Treatment denoted: approximately 18 received Ad26.COV2.S at low or high dose, single or two shots; 5 received placebo; per-sample allocation not given. Day 63 following the first vaccine or placebo injection was when the samples were taken. Adults aged 18-55 years in Boston included the donor. This vaccine is an Ad26 vector that expresses the Wuhan-strain SARS-CoV-2 spike. Germline lookup yields CDR1 MDHEN and CDR2 SYDVKM. Trimming pared 3 bases from V and 7 bases from J, leaving 10 bases between. The CDR3 is made up of 13 amino acids. The assay was immunoSEQ multiplex PCR, and TCRdb's table has in-frame clones only and misses some. The sample consists of 350,000 to 400,000 clones, roughly 90% of them appearing once.

The sequenced sample was peripheral blood, obtained in a trial of Ad26.COV2.S vaccine versus placebo. The TCR originated in a person aged 18-60 years who received the Ad26.COV2.S COVID-19 vaccine or a placebo. V gene TRBV28 combines with J gene TRBJ2-1; possible D gene TRBD1, 6 bases. CDR3 in amino acids: CASSFFRGNEQFF. CDR3 nucleotide sequence: TGTGCCAGCAGTTTTTTTAGGGGGAATGAGCAGTTCTTC.